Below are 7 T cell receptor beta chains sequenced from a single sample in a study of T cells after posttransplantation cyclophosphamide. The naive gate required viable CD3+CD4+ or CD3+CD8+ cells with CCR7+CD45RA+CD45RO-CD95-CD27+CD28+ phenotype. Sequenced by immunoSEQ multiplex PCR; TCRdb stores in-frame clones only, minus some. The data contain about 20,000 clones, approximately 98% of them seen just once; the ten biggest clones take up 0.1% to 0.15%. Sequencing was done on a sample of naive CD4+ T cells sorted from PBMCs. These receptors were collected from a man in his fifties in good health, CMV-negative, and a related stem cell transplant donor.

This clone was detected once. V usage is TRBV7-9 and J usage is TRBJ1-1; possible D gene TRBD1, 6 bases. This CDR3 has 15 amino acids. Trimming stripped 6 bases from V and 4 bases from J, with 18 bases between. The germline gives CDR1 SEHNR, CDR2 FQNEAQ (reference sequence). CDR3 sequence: CASRLWGGQGTEAFF. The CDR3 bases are TGTGCCAGCAGACTATGGGGGGGGCAGGGCACTGAAGCTTTCTTT.

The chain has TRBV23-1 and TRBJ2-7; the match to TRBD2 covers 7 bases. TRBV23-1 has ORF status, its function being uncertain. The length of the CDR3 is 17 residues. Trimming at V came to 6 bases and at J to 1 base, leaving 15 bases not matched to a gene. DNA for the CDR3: TGCGCCAGCAGACCCCCGCGGGTGGCTAGCGGTTCCTACGAGCAGTACTTC. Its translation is CASRPPRVASGSYEQYF.

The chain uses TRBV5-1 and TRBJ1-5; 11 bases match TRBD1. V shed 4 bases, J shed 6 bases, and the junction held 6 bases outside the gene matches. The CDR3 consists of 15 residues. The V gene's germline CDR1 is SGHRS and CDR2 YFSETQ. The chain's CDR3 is CASSDGTGGRQPQHF. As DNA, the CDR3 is TGCGCCAGCAGCGATGGGACAGGGGGGCGTCAGCCCCAGCATTTT.

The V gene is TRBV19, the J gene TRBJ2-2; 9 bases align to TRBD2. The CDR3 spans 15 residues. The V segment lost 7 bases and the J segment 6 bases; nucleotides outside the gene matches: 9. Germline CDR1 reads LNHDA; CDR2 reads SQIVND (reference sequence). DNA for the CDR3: TGTGCCAGTACCTTCCCGGGCGGGGGGGCCGGGGAGCTGTTTTTT. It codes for CASTFPGGGAGELFF. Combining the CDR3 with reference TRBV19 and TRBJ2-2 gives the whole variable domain DGGITQSPKYLFRKEGQNVTLSCEQNLNHDAMYWYRQDPGQGLRLIYYSQIVNDFQKGDIAEGYSVSREKKESFPLTVTSAQKNPTAFYLCASTFPGGGAGELFFGEGSRLTVL.

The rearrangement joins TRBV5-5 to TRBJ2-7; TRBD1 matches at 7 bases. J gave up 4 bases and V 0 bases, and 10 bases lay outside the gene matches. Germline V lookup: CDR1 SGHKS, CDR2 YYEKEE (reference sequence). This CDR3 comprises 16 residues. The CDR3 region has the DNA TGTGCCAGCAGCTTGGTGGGGACAGTGCAGGGGTACGAGCAGTACTTC. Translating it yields CASSLVGTVQGYEQYF.

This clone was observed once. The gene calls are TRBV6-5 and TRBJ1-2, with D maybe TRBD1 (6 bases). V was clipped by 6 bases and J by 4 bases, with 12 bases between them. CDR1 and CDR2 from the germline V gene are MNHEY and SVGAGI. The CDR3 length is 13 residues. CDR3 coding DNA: TGTGCCAGCAGGAGGGACACCCTCTATGGCTACACCTTC. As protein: CASRRDTLYGYTF.

CDR3 residues: CASSRIAADTQYF. CDR3 sequence (DNA): TGTGCCAGCAGCCGTATAGCGGCAGATACGCAGTATTTT. V and J are TRBV2 and TRBJ2-3; D perhaps matches TRBD2 (6 bases). V was trimmed by 6 bases and J by 4 bases, leaving 11 bases between them. The CDR3 consists of 13 residues. Germline CDR1 is SNHLY and CDR2 is FYNNEI.